Sequencing of this T cell receptor beta chain was carried out in a study of blood T cell repertoires in COVID-19. Study in general: Some COVID-19 samples were acute and others convalescent; all came from the United States, Italy and Spain. The cDNA or gDNA used as material had been derived from T cells, B-cell-depleted T cells, or PBMCs.

In the original processing: Amplified reference gene primers provided the basis for estimating nucleated cell counts. Here immunoSEQ multiplex PCR was the method, and the copy in TCRdb shows in-frame clones only, minus some. That table is the source of V, J and clone size, and D and trimming were worked out from the DNA. The sample consists of about 200,000 clones, around 87% of them appearing once. V shed 7 bases and J shed 1 base, with 10 bases lying between them. Per the germline V gene, CDR1 is MNHEY and CDR2 is SMNVEV (reference sequence). This CDR3 is 14 amino acids long. Sequencing was carried out using peripheral blood. This chain links TRBV27 with TRBJ2-2, with a tentative D call TRBD1 (5 bases). The source is a man between 60 and 75 years old with acute or convalescent COVID-19. CDR3 coding DNA: TGTGCCAGCATTTCGACAGTGAACACCGGGGAGCTGTTTTTT. Translated: CASISTVNTGELFF.